This is a list of T cell receptor beta chains from one sample in a study of T cell responses to AZD1222 COVID-19 vaccine. Assay: immunoSEQ multiplex PCR; the TCRdb copy retains only in-frame clones and omits some. The sample lists 120,000 to 150,000 clones, roughly nine tenths occurring once. The source was peripheral blood, collected 28 days after the second AZD1222 dose. These receptors were obtained from an adult who received the AZD1222 COVID-19 vaccine. Each CDR3 is given with its conserved first and last residue. A D gene is named only where the DNA matches it firmly.

V gene	D gene	J gene	CDR3 protein
TRBV5-1	TRBD1	TRBJ1-2	CASSRDRDYGYTF
TRBV7-9	.	TRBJ2-1	CAAGSNEQFF
TRBV27	.	TRBJ1-6	CASSSLMGAYNSPLHF
TRBV6-5	.	TRBJ2-3	CASSLKSTDTQYF
TRBV11-2	.	TRBJ1-1	CASSPRGRTEAFF
TRBV7-2	.	TRBJ1-5	CASSFSGQPQHF
TRBV4-3	.	TRBJ2-2	CASSQDIGFVTSNTGELFF
TRBV19	.	TRBJ1-5	CASSIDSTGDSNQPQHF
TRBV9	.	TRBJ2-3	CASSARGGLGTDTQYF
TRBV10-3	.	TRBJ1-3	CAISEYTGNTIYF
TRBV6-5	TRBD2	TRBJ2-5	CASSQLAGGPETQYF
TRBV9	.	TRBJ2-5	CASSVNAPPKETQYF
TRBV14	.	TRBJ1-2	CASSYYQGDYGYTF
TRBV6-5	.	TRBJ1-2	CASSYEGLNYGYTF
TRBV30	.	TRBJ1-6	CAWSANPHNSPLHF
TRBV28	TRBD1	TRBJ1-2	CASSFGTAYGYTF
TRBV18	TRBD1	TRBJ2-4	CASSPGQGSIQYF
TRBV7-2	TRBD1	TRBJ1-1	CASSEYGQGNTEAFF
TRBV11-2	.	TRBJ1-5	CASSRGWGARNQPQHF
TRBV28	TRBD1	TRBJ2-4	CASSSGQGAWENIQYF
TRBV12-3/TRBV12-4	.	TRBJ1-6	CASSWRGSPLHF
TRBV6-5	TRBD1	TRBJ1-4	CASRTGANEKLFF
TRBV3-1/TRBV3-2	TRBD1	TRBJ1-4	CASSQLWDSSNEKLFF
TRBV28	.	TRBJ1-1	CASSPLSQGGNLGNTEAFF
TRBV5-8	.	TRBJ2-3	CASSSYTQYF
TRBV9	.	TRBJ1-5	CASSKQGKGNQPQHF
TRBV6-5	.	TRBJ1-4	CASSPGREKLFF
TRBV7-8	.	TRBJ1-1	CASSRQARDTEAFF
TRBV4-3	TRBD1	TRBJ1-4	CASSQDGGTGGEKLFF
TRBV10-1	TRBD2	TRBJ2-7	CATGLGGYEQYF
TRBV7-9	.	TRBJ1-5	CASSPHNQPQHF
TRBV5-1	.	TRBJ1-2	CASRPPGPANYGYTF
TRBV19	TRBD2	TRBJ2-2	CASSIAGGPTGELFF
TRBV6-5	.	TRBJ1-6	CASSYAFGESPLHF
TRBV25-1	.	TRBJ1-6	CASSRDLAYNSPLHF
TRBV7-6	TRBD1	TRBJ2-3	CASSLVTATGTGRTDTQYF
TRBV9	.	TRBJ2-2	CASSVTLGGVPGELFF
TRBV20-1	.	TRBJ2-6	CSASMQDFFSGANVLTF
TRBV7-2	.	TRBJ1-1	CASSRQGDTEAFF
TRBV5-1	.	TRBJ2-2	CASSLLGPGGMTGELFF
TRBV5-1	.	TRBJ2-1	CASSPGWDEQFF
TRBV30	.	TRBJ1-4	CASRFQGIPQKLFF
TRBV4-1	.	TRBJ2-1	CASSQGDALAGRGDEQFF
TRBV11-2	TRBD1	TRBJ1-2	CASSSRQGAHPGYTF
TRBV21-1	.	TRBJ2-7	CASSPGQGSYEQYF
TRBV12-3/TRBV12-4	.	TRBJ1-6	CASSPRANSPLHF
TRBV7-2	TRBD1	TRBJ1-4	CASMEGQQGKLFF
TRBV15	.	TRBJ1-2	CATSRDSIRQDGYGYTF
TRBV5-8	.	TRBJ2-7	CASSFGGNNYEQYF
TRBV10-3	.	TRBJ1-2	CAISALRPGEDGYTF
TRBV5-6	.	TRBJ1-1	CASSLSGTEAFF
TRBV4-2	.	TRBJ2-3	CASSQDPGVLTDTQYF
TRBV6-2/TRBV6-3	TRBD1	TRBJ2-3	CASSSGQGDTDTQYF